Below, 26 T cell receptor beta chains from the same sample are listed, as sequenced in a study of cytomegalovirus exposure and HLA in healthy donors. Amplification used 60 Vbeta primers and 13 Jbeta primers. Profiled with immunoSEQ multiplex PCR; TCRdb holds only in-frame clones, not every one. The sample yields 100,000 or so clones, 55% to 80% seen once. Material: PBMCs. These receptors were collected from a man aged 35-49 years in good health and CMV-seronegative.

This rearrangement joins TRBV19 to TRBJ1-5; possible D gene TRBD1, 5 bases. The CDR3 is 14 amino acids. The V gene lost 5 bases and the J gene lost 5 bases, with 13 bases spanning the gap. CDR1 and CDR2 (germline): LNHDA, SQIVND (reference sequence). As DNA, the CDR3 is TGTGCCAGTAGTTTTTGGGGGGGAGATCAGCCCCAGCATTTT. This encodes CASSFWGGDQPQHF.

The chain is built from TRBV9 and TRBJ1-1; no firm D call. V gave up 5 bases and J gave up 0 bases, with 26 bases separating them. The CDR3 covers 19 residues. Germline V lookup: CDR1 SGDLS, CDR2 YYNGEE. The CDR3 DNA reads as TGTGCCAGCAGATCCTGGGCTTCTCGAGGAGGTCTCATGAACACTGAAGCTTTCTTT. Translated: CASRSWASRGGLMNTEAFF.

The chain combines TRBV5-6 with TRBJ2-7; 9 bases agree with TRBD1. This CDR3 comprises 16 residues. Trimming cost V 0 bases and J 3 bases; bases outside gene matches: 7. CDR1 and CDR2 (germline): SGHDT, YYEEEE. The CDR3 DNA is TGTGCCAGCAGCTTGGCGACAGGGGGTATTTTCTACGAGCAGTACTTC. It codes for CASSLATGGIFYEQYF.

This clone came up once. The rearrangement links TRBV4-2 to TRBJ1-2; D gene uncertain. The CDR3 is 13 residues long. The germline V gene encodes CDR1 LGHNA and CDR2 YNFKEQ. Between the trimmed V and J ends, which lost 0 bases and 2 bases, there was a span of 4 bases. The CDR3 DNA is TGTGCCAGCAGCCAAGACGTCAACTATGGCTACACCTTC. Translated, it gives CASSQDVNYGYTF.

The gene calls are TRBV5-1 and TRBJ1-2, with D perhaps TRBD1 (5 bases). The CDR3 has 14 amino acids. The ends were cut back, 0 bases at V and 8 bases at J, with 14 bases in the middle. The germline gives CDR1 SGHRS, CDR2 YFSETQ. CDR3 bases: TGCGCCAGCAGCTTGGGCTGGGGCGCGGAGGGCTACACCTTC. Translating gives CASSLGWGAEGYTF.

V gene TRBV6-4 combines with J gene TRBJ2-3; 8 positions agree with TRBD2. Germline lookup yields CDR1 MRHNA and CDR2 SNTAGT. V was clipped by 4 bases and J by 2 bases; unmatched bases: 2. The CDR3 runs 14 residues. This chain's CDR3 is CASSAGGHTDTQYF. DNA of the CDR3: TGTGCCAGCAGTGCGGGGGGGCACACAGATACGCAGTATTTT.

The chain joins TRBV5-1 to TRBJ2-5; D remains unclear. In germline, CDR1 is SGHRS, CDR2 YFSETQ. V lost 2 bases and J 3 bases, leaving 8 bases between the germline ends. CDR3 length equals 13 residues. This chain's CDR3 is CASSFGAEETQYF. The CDR3 coding sequence is TGCGCCAGCAGCTTTGGTGCGGAAGAGACCCAGTACTTC.

The chain is built from TRBV7-2 and TRBJ2-5, with 8 positions matching TRBD1. The V segment lost 2 bases and the J segment 1 base; nucleotides outside the gene matches: 0. The CDR3 runs to 14 residues. The germline V gene has CDR1 SGHTA and CDR2 FQGNSA. The CDR3, as DNA: TGTGCCAGCAGCTTAACAGGGGGCCAAGAGACCCAGTACTTC. This sequence encodes CASSLTGGQETQYF. Variable domain in full (rest from reference TRBV7-2 and TRBJ2-5): GAGVSQSPSNKVTEKGKDVELRCDPISGHTALYWYRQSLGQGLEFLIYFQGNSAPDKSGLPSDRFSAERTGGSVSTLTIQRTQQEDSAVYLCASSLTGGQETQYFGPGTRLLVL.

The genes are TRBV18 and TRBJ2-5, with D unresolved. V was pared by 6 bases and J by 4 bases, with 6 bases between. Per the germline V gene, CDR1 is KGHSH and CDR2 is LQKENI. The CDR3 is 11 amino acids. For the CDR3, the DNA is TGTGCCAGCTCCCACTCAGAGACCCAGTACTTC. As protein: CASSHSETQYF.

The chain carries TRBV10-2 and TRBJ2-7, with 8 bases aligning to TRBD1. The CDR3 covers 15 residues. Germline lookup yields CDR1 WSHSY and CDR2 SAAADI. V was pared by 7 bases and J by 0 bases, with 8 bases of the junction left unmatched. CDR3 DNA sequence: TGCGCCAGCACTTTCCCGGGACAGGTCTCCTACGAGCAGTACTTC. This encodes CASTFPGQVSYEQYF.

This chain connects TRBV30 to TRBJ1-5, with 7 bases fitting TRBD1. J lost 7 bases, V lost 4 bases, and 13 bases had no gene match. Germline values: CDR1 GTSNPN, CDR2 SVGIG (reference sequence). The CDR3 has 15 amino acids. CDR3 residues: CAWKAPDRAGQPQHF. The CDR3 bases are TGTGCCTGGAAGGCCCCAGACAGGGCTGGGCAGCCCCAGCATTTT.

This CDR3 is CASSPRQGPQETQYF. In DNA, the CDR3 is TGTGCCAGCTCACCCAGACAGGGCCCACAAGAGACCCAGTACTTC. The chain is built from TRBV18 and TRBJ2-5, with TRBD1 identical over 7 bases. After removal of 3 bases from V and 2 bases from J, the junction contained 6 bases not matched to a gene. The CDR3 totals 15 residues. Germline V CDR1 and CDR2: KGHSH, LQKENI.

The V call is TRBV5-1, the J call TRBJ2-7; 11 bases line up with TRBD2. Germline trimming cut 0 bases from V and 4 bases from J; bases unmatched to any gene: 9. CDR1 and CDR2 (germline): SGHRS, YFSETQ. CDR3 length: 17 amino acids. CDR3 residues: CASSLEPLAGGSYEQYF. CDR3 coding DNA: TGCGCCAGCAGCTTGGAACCGCTAGCGGGGGGAAGTTACGAGCAGTACTTC.

Comments on this clone: One end of the junction varies from germline; a read error may be responsible. The J gene is TRBJ2-7, the V gene TRBV15; D is possibly TRBD1 (5 bases). The germline CDR1 and CDR2 sequences are LNHNV and YYDKDF (reference sequence). The CDR3 runs 13 residues. The CDR3 loop reads CATSRDYPAGLGF. CDR3 nucleotide sequence: TGTGCCACCAGCAGAGATTATCCCGCAGGGCTGGGCTTC.

This clone appeared a single time. The chain couples TRBV6-5 to TRBJ1-3; TRBD1 aligns across 7 bases. V shed 5 bases, J shed 4 bases, and the junction held 5 bases outside the gene matches. The CDR3 runs to 14 residues. Looked up from germline, CDR1 is MNHEY and CDR2 is SVGAGI. CDR3 nucleotides: TGTGCCAGCAGTGGGCCGGGACAGGGAAACACCATATATTTT. Its protein product is CASSGPGQGNTIYF.

This clone occurred a few times. J is TRBJ1-5 and V is TRBV4-3, with D uncertain. CDR3 length: 15 residues. Trimming removed 1 base at V and 2 bases at J, with 9 bases between. The germline V gene has CDR1 LGHNA and CDR2 YSLEER. Here the CDR3 reads CASSQVGGGNQPQHF. CDR3 in DNA: TGCGCCAGCAGCCAAGTGGGAGGAGGCAATCAGCCCCAGCATTTT.

This chain connects TRBV4-3 to TRBJ1-1; TRBD1 matches at 10 bases. The CDR3 sequence is 16 residues long. Germline V gene lookup returns CDR1 LGHNA and CDR2 YSLEER. Trimming at V came to 1 base and at J to 3 bases, leaving 5 bases not matched to a gene. DNA of the CDR3: TGCGCCAGCAGCCAAGTGAGGGGGACAGGGGACACTGAAGCTTTCTTT. Translating it yields CASSQVRGTGDTEAFF.

This chain uses TRBV9 with TRBJ2-2; 11 nucleotides match TRBD2. CDR1 and CDR2 from the germline V gene are SGDLS and YYNGEE. CDR3 size: 17 residues. After removal of 0 bases from V and 13 bases from J, the junction contained 14 bases not matched to a gene. The CDR3 here is CASSVEWTSGSPQGLFF. DNA of the CDR3: TGTGCCAGCAGCGTAGAATGGACTAGCGGGTCACCTCAAGGGCTGTTTTTT.

The chain has TRBV4-1 and TRBJ2-1; 11 bases line up with TRBD2. This CDR3 has 15 residues. Germline CDR1 and CDR2: MGHRA and YSYEKL. Losses at the gene ends were 4 bases for V and 4 bases for J; bases not matched to a gene: 3. CDR3 in DNA: TGCGCCAGCAGCCCTAGCGGGGGGTGGTACAATGAGCAGTTCTTC. The encoded protein is CASSPSGGWYNEQFF.

This sequence joins TRBV7-2 and TRBJ2-7, with D possibly matching TRBD2 (6 bases). The germline CDR1 and CDR2 sequences are SGHTA and FQGNSA. V was trimmed by 5 bases and J by 5 bases, leaving 16 bases between them. This CDR3 region has 14 residues. In DNA, the CDR3 is TGTGCCAGCAGCCCGGACCGGGGGATCAACGAGCAGTACTTC. Protein sequence: CASSPDRGINEQYF.

The V and J genes are TRBV7-9 and TRBJ2-5, with D possibly being TRBD2 (6 bases). Trimming cost V 7 bases and J 5 bases, with 14 bases left between them. Germline lookup yields CDR1 SEHNR and CDR2 FQNEAQ (reference sequence). The CDR3 totals 13 residues. CDR3 region: CASTPLAGETQYF. CDR3 DNA: TGTGCCAGCACCCCGTTGGCGGGGGAGACCCAGTACTTC.

The chain links TRBV4-1 to TRBJ2-7, with TRBD1 matching 7 bases. Per germline, CDR1 MGHRA and CDR2 YSYEKL. V gave up 1 base and J gave up 2 bases; unmatched junction bases: 2. The CDR3 loop spans 14 amino acids. CDR3 amino acids: CASSQGDRTYEQYF. As DNA, the CDR3 is TGCGCCAGCAGCCAAGGGGACAGAACCTACGAGCAGTACTTC.

The chain has TRBV2 and TRBJ1-2; no firm D call. Between the trimmed V and J ends, which lost 10 bases and 4 bases, there was a span of 16 bases. The CDR3 spans 13 residues. The germline CDR1 and CDR2 sequences are SNHLY and FYNNEI. CDR3 protein: CAIKQQSLYGYTF. As DNA, the CDR3 is TGTGCCATCAAACAACAGAGTCTCTATGGCTACACCTTC.

The chain uses TRBV6-5 and TRBJ1-1; perhaps TRBD1 as D (6 bases). This CDR3 has 14 amino acids. Deletions cut 2 bases from V and 7 bases from J, with 14 bases between. CDR1 is MNHEY and CDR2 is SVGAGI in the germline V gene. Here the CDR3 reads CASSYGGGVVEAFF. CDR3 coding DNA: TGTGCCAGCAGTTACGGAGGGGGGGTCGTTGAAGCTTTCTTT.

CDR3 nucleotides: TGTGCCAGCAGCCCAGGACTAGCGGGGGGTTACCAAGAGACCCAGTACTTC. This encodes CASSPGLAGGYQETQYF. This rearrangement joins TRBV7-9 to TRBJ2-5; 14 positions match TRBD2. The trim removed 5 bases at V and 0 bases at J, leaving 5 bases unmatched. Germline V lookup: CDR1 SEHNR, CDR2 FQNEAQ (reference sequence). CDR3 length: 17 amino acids.

The rearrangement links TRBV12-5 to TRBJ2-3; TRBD2 might be the D (6 bases). CDR3 length equals 14 residues. The V gene's germline CDR1 is LGHNT and CDR2 FRNRAP. V was pared by 2 bases and J by 3 bases, with 9 bases between. The CDR3 nucleotides are TGTGCTAGTGGTTTGATTGGAGGGACAGATACGCAGTATTTT. Encoded protein: CASGLIGGTDTQYF.